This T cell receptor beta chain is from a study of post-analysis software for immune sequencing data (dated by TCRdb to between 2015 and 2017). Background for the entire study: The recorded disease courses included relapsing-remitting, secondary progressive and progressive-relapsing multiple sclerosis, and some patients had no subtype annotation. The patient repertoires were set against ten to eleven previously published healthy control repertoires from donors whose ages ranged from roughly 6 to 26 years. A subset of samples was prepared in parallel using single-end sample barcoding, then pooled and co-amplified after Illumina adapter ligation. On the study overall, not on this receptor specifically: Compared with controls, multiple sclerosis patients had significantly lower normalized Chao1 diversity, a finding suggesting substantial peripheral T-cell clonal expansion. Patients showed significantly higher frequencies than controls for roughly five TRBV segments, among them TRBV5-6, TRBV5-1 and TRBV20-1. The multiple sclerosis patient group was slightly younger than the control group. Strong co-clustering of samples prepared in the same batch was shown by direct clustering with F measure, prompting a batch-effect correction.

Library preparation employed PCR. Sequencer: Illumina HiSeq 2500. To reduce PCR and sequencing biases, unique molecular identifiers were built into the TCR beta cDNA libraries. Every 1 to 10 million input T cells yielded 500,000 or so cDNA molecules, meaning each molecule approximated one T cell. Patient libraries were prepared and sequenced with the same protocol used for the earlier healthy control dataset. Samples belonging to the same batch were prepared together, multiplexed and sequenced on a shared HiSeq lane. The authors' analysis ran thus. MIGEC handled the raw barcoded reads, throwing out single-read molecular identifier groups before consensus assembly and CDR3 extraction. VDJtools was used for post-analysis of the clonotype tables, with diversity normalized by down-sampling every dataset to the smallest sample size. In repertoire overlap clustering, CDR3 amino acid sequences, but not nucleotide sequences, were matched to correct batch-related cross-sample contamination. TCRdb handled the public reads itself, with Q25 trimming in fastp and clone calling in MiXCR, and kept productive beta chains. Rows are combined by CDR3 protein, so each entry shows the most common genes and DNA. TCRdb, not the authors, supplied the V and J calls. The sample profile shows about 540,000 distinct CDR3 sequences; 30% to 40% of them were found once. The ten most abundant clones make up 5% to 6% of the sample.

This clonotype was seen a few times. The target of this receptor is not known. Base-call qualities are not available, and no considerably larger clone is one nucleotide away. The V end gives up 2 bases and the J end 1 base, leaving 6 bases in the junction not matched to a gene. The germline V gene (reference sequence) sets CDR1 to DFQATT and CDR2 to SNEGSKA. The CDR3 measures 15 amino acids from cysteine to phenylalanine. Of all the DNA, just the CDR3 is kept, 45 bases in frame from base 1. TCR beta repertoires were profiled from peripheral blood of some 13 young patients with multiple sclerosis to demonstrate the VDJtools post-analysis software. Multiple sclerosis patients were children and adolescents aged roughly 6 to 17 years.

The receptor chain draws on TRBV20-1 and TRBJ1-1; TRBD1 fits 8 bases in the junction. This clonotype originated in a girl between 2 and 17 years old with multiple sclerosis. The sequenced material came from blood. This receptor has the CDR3 CSARSGGAGNTEAFF. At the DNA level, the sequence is TGCAGTGCTAGATCAGGGGGCGCGGGGAACACTGAAGCTTTCTTT.